This T cell receptor beta chain is from a study of blood T cell repertoires in COVID-19. At the level of the study: Whether acute or convalescent, the COVID-19 samples came from the United States, Italy and Spain. From T cells, B-cell-depleted T cells, or PBMCs came the material, which was cDNA or gDNA.

As originally analysed: Reference gene primer amplification yielded estimated nucleated cell counts. Data came from immunoSEQ multiplex PCR; TCRdb stores just in-frame clones and leaves some out. Clonal size and the V and J genes are those of that table, whereas D and trimming came from the DNA. The table lists 97,000 or so clones, about nine tenths of them singletons. The V end was cut by 2 bases, the J end by 4 bases, with 6 bases between. CDR1 and CDR2 (germline): ENHRY, SYGVKD. The CDR3 runs 13 residues. The sample consisted of peripheral blood. V usage is TRBV10-3 and J usage is TRBJ1-5, with D hard to call. The clonotype was recovered from a man in his sixties with acute or convalescent COVID-19. As DNA, the CDR3 is TGTGCCATCAGTGAGGGGCAGAATCAGCCCCAGCATTTT. It translates to CAISEGQNQPQHF.